The sequence of this T cell receptor (beta chain) was determined in a study of long-term antiretroviral therapy in people with HIV. Researchers report immunoSEQ v3.0 was run at survey level. The assay was immunoSEQ multiplex PCR, and TCRdb's table has in-frame clones only and misses some. The data hold tens of thousands of clones, with 85% to 90% observed a single time. This TCR derives from a woman aged 45 to 65 with HIV. The specimen comprised unsorted PBMCs, sampled 3.1 years after starting antiretroviral therapy.

Here the CDR3 reads CASSPDRPTNEKLFF. CDR3 sequence (DNA): TGTGCCAGCTCCCCGGACCGCCCAACTAATGAAAAACTGTTTTTT. This sequence joins TRBV18 and TRBJ1-4; D unclear. The CDR3 is 15 residues long. Germline CDR1 and CDR2: KGHSH and LQKENI. Trimming removed 6 bases at V and 0 bases at J, with 11 bases between.